The clone carrying this T cell receptor (beta chain) was seen only a few times. Its antigen remains unknown. This sample is part of a study of T cell repertoires in cytomegalovirus infection. Study-wide results and caveats: It was HLA-C-restricted CMV-specific TCR beta clonotypes that dominated the response ex vivo.

Unmatched junction bases numbered 7, after V lost 1 base and J lost 7 bases. CDR1 is DFQATT, CDR2 SNEGSKA, per germline (reference sequence). CDR3 length: 15 amino acids. TCRdb recomputed calls from the reads with MiXCR, one row per CDR3 protein. The sample has about 160,000 distinct CDR3 sequences; 17% are singletons. The specimen sequenced was CD8+ T cells from PBMCs. The TCR sequence derives from a human donor in good health (CMV status not recorded). Some clones in this sample may be carry-over from other donors' samples. The chain is built from TRBV20-1 and TRBJ1-4; 9 bases agree with TRBD1. CDR3 in amino acids: CSARVQTGGREKLFF. The CDR3 coding sequence is TGCAGTGCTAGAGTTCAGACAGGGGGGCGTGAAAAACTGTTTTTT.